This entry is about one TCR beta chain. Antigen specificity is unknown. The source of the sample is a study of regulatory T cells in long-lasting Graves disease. Combining iRepertoire HTBI primers with Arm-PCR of CDR3 regions, the authors built TCR beta libraries. TCRdb passed the multiplex PCR reads through MiXCR, listing each CDR3 protein once. The sample records about 660,000 distinct CDR3 sequences, about 32% being singletons. Noted time point: persistent/refractory GD, antithyroid drugs over 5 years with positive TRAb. RNA from PBMCs was the source of the TCR library. From each patient, around 9 milliliters of peripheral blood was drawn and collected into an EDTA anticoagulant tube. Study-wide results and caveats: Newly diagnosed Graves' patients exceeded persistent ones in TCR diversity.

In germline, CDR1 is DFQATT, CDR2 SNEGSKA (reference sequence). V lost 1 base and J lost 4; bases outside the gene matches: 9. This CDR3 has 16 residues. Material: peripheral blood mononuclear cells (PBMCs), obtained when the disease was refractory, from a patient treated with antithyroid drugs. The chain recombines TRBV20-1 with TRBJ2-5; 10 bases fit TRBD2. This clonotype was sampled from a female donor with Graves disease. The CDR3 loop reads CSARATSGTGRETQYF. CDR3 sequence (DNA): TGCAGTGCTAGAGCAACTAGCGGGACTGGCCGAGAGACCCAGTACTTC.